These 20 T cell receptor beta chains were sequenced from one sample in a study of a mutant IDH1 vaccine in newly diagnosed glioma. The time point was: week 11, during vaccination. Alongside topical imiquimod, each dose of vaccine comprised 300 ug of mutant IDH1 20-mer peptide. Antigens for these TCRs are unknown. Data came from immunoSEQ multiplex PCR; TCRdb stores just in-frame clones and leaves some out. The sample yields roughly 120,000 clones, around four fifths seen once. The sample consisted of PBMCs, taken from a glioma patient whose treatment included an IDH1 peptide vaccine. These receptors all stem from a man between 35 and 55 years old with glioma.

CDR3 DNA sequence: TGTGCCAGCAGCACACCCGCAACTAATGAAAAACTGTTTTTT. Amino acid sequence: CASSTPATNEKLFF. The chain is built from TRBV6-1 and TRBJ1-4, with D unresolved. This CDR3 spans 14 amino acids. V was cut by 6 bases and J by 0 bases, with 8 bases left in between. CDR1 and CDR2 (germline): MNHNS, SASEGT.

The chain employs TRBV14 and TRBJ2-1; no reliable D call. Germline V lookup: CDR1 SGHDN, CDR2 FVKESK. V lost 6 bases to trimming and J lost 14 bases, with 11 bases between them. This CDR3 has 10 residues. CDR3 coding DNA: TGTGCCAGCAGTCCCGGGTTGGAGTTCTTC. Protein: CASSPGLEFF.

A remark on this clone: A much larger clone sits a single nucleotide away, making a read error possible. Within the sample, other DNA sequences also encode this same CDR3. The chain uses TRBV6-1 and TRBJ1-5, with 7 nucleotides matching TRBD1. The V segment lost 2 bases and the J segment 4 bases; nucleotides outside the gene matches: 2. The CDR3 extends over 14 amino acids. Looked up from germline, CDR1 is MNHNS and CDR2 is SASEGT. The CDR3 DNA is TGTGCCAGCAGTGAAACAGGGGAAAATCAGCCCCAGCATTTT. Protein sequence: CASSETGENQPQHF.

V is TRBV27 and J is TRBJ2-3, with 7 bases lining up with TRBD1. This CDR3 has 15 residues. Germline V gene sequence: CDR1 MNHEY, CDR2 SMNVEV (reference sequence). With V trimmed by 5 bases and J by 0 bases, 5 bases remained unmatched. CDR3 sequence reads: CASSRTGPSTDTQYF. CDR3 bases: TGTGCCAGCAGTAGGACAGGACCGAGCACAGATACGCAGTATTTT.

Regarding this clone: One end of the junction is discordant with germline, which a read error may explain. The chain carries TRBV7-7 and TRBJ2-7; D is possibly TRBD1 or TRBD2 (5 bases each). The germline gives CDR1 SSHAT, CDR2 FNYEAQ (reference sequence). There are 14 residues in the CDR3. The CDR3 loop reads CASSEDRGAYEQYF. CDR3 nucleotides: TGTGCTAGCAGCGAGGACCGAGGGGCCTACGAGCAGTACTTC.

The rearrangement links TRBV4-2 to TRBJ1-1; D gene unclear. V lost 0 bases, J lost 0 bases, and 8 bases lay in between. The germline gives CDR1 LGHNA, CDR2 YNFKEQ. The CDR3 contains 15 residues. The CDR3 DNA reads TGTGCCAGCAGCCAAGACCTGGGAATGAACACTGAAGCTTTCTTT. Amino acids: CASSQDLGMNTEAFF.

The chain couples TRBV5-1 to TRBJ2-5; 9 bases are a match to TRBD1. V trimming: 5 bases; J trimming: 4 bases; junction bases outside the gene matches: 6. Germline CDR1 reads SGHRS; CDR2 reads YFSETQ. The CDR3 is 14 amino acids. The CDR3 is CASRSGTGLETQYF. The CDR3 DNA reads TGCGCCAGCAGGTCCGGGACAGGGTTAGAGACCCAGTACTTC. Using reference TRBV5-1 and TRBJ2-5 for the parts outside the CDR3, the full variable domain is KAGVTQTPRYLIKTRGQQVTLSCSPISGHRSVSWYQQTPGQGLQFLFEYFSETQRNKGNFPGRFSGRQFSNSRSEMNVSTLELGDSALYLCASRSGTGLETQYFGPGTRLLVL.

CDR3 sequence: CASSLLGLAGDVEQFF. CDR3 bases: TGTGCCAGCAGCTTACTCGGTCTAGCGGGGGATGTTGAGCAGTTCTTC. The chain carries TRBV7-9 and TRBJ2-1; TRBD2 aligns across 10 bases. Germline assignment: CDR1 SEHNR and CDR2 FQNEAQ (reference sequence). V lost 2 bases and J lost 9; bases outside the gene matches: 10. This CDR3 is built from 16 residues.

This clone has a single count. V usage is TRBV2 and J usage is TRBJ2-7; D is possibly TRBD2 (6 bases). Germline V CDR1 and CDR2: SNHLY, FYNNEI. The CDR3 spans 15 residues. V lost 6 bases to trimming and J lost 3 bases, with 18 bases between them. The CDR3 nucleotides read TGTGCCAGCAGGAGAAACGGAGGGGAACTCTACGAGCAGTACTTC. Translated, it gives CASRRNGGELYEQYF.

J is TRBJ1-4 and V is TRBV6-5; D not certain. The germline V and J ends were trimmed by 5 bases and 7 bases, with 8 bases remaining between them. Per the germline V gene, CDR1 is MNHEY and CDR2 is SVGAGI. The CDR3 loop spans 12 amino acids. The CDR3 DNA reads TGTGCCAGCAGTCCCCTACTTGAAAAACTGTTTTTT. Translating it yields CASSPLLEKLFF.

The chain couples TRBV19 to TRBJ1-6; D is unresolved. The germline V gene has CDR1 LNHDA and CDR2 SQIVND (reference sequence). Trimming left V 3 bases short and J 8 bases short, with 8 bases between. This CDR3 comprises 13 residues. The CDR3 nucleotides are TGTGCCAGTAGTATCCTCTTGGATTCACCCCTCCACTTT. Encoded protein: CASSILLDSPLHF.

This clone was observed once. This sequence joins TRBV10-2 and TRBJ1-1, with TRBD1 matching 7 bases. The ends lost 3 bases at V and 0 bases at J; junction bases unmatched: 4. CDR1 WSHSY and CDR2 SAAADI come from the germline V gene. This CDR3 has 15 residues. Here the CDR3 reads CASSETGDMNTEAFF. The CDR3 nucleotides read TGCGCCAGCAGTGAAACAGGGGATATGAACACTGAAGCTTTCTTT.

The chain recombines TRBV2 with TRBJ2-3; D is unclear. Germline CDR1 reads SNHLY; CDR2 reads FYNNEI. This CDR3 comprises 13 residues. The V end lost 3 bases, the J end lost 4 bases, and 8 bases lay between the germline ends. CDR3 sequence (DNA): TGTGCCAGCAGTGATTTGGTCCCAGATACGCAGTATTTT. Protein product: CASSDLVPDTQYF. The full variable domain, its missing parts supplied by reference TRBV2 and TRBJ2-3, is EPEVTQTPSHQVTQMGQEVILRCVPISNHLYFYWYRQILGQKVEFLVSFYNNEISEKSEIFDDQFSVERPDGSNFTLKIRSTKLEDSAMYFCASSDLVPDTQYFGPGTRLTVL.

This clone came up many times. The chain carries TRBV19 and TRBJ2-2, with 9 bases fitting TRBD1. Trimming cost V 5 bases and J 4 bases; bases outside gene matches: 8. The CDR3 length is 16 residues. CDR1 and CDR2 from the germline V gene are LNHDA and SQIVND (reference sequence). The CDR3 DNA sequence: TGTGCCAGTAGTTTCTGGACAGGGGACGGCACCGGGGAGCTGTTTTTT. It specifies CASSFWTGDGTGELFF.

V is TRBV4-3 and J is TRBJ2-3; D not certain. This CDR3 spans 16 amino acids. Per germline, CDR1 LGHNA and CDR2 YSLEER. Between the trimmed V and J ends, which lost 1 base and 1 base, there was a span of 12 bases. The CDR3 DNA reads TGCGCCAGCAGCCAAGGCTCCGGCCCACGCACAGATACGCAGTATTTT. Translated: CASSQGSGPRTDTQYF.

The rearrangement uses TRBV7-2 and TRBJ2-1; possibly TRBD1 for D (5 bases). CDR1 is SGHTA and CDR2 is FQGNSA in the germline V gene. Trimming removed 3 bases at V and 6 bases at J, with 12 bases between. The CDR3 is 14 amino acids. CDR3 coding DNA: TGTGCCAGCAGCTTGCAAGTGGGGCTCAATGAGCAGTTCTTC. Amino acid sequence: CASSLQVGLNEQFF.

This chain links TRBV4-2 with TRBJ1-3; D is unclear. The CDR3 is 16 residues long. V gave up 0 bases and J gave up 0 bases, with 9 bases separating them. The germline gives CDR1 LGHNA, CDR2 YNFKEQ. The CDR3 bases are TGTGCCAGCAGCCAAGATAAGACAAGCTCTGGAAACACCATATATTTT. It encodes CASSQDKTSSGNTIYF.

V usage is TRBV5-5 and J usage is TRBJ2-7; no firm D call. Trimming stripped 0 bases from V and 4 bases from J, with 11 bases between. In germline, CDR1 is SGHKS, CDR2 YYEKEE (reference sequence). This CDR3 comprises 14 residues. CDR3 coding DNA: TGTGCCAGCAGCTTGGGGTGGGCCGAGTACGAGCAGTACTTC. This encodes CASSLGWAEYEQYF.

This clone has a handful of counts. The chain is built from TRBV21-1 and TRBJ1-4; TRBD1, the table's D call, lacks a check against the DNA. TRBV21-1 is annotated as a pseudogene. This CDR3 spans 12 amino acids. The CDR3 loop is CASSPLQDRLFF. Written as DNA, the CDR3 is TGTGCCAGCAGCCCCCTGCAGGATCGACTGTTTTTT.

The chain recombines TRBV7-2 with TRBJ2-7, with D possibly matching TRBD1 (5 bases). The CDR3 covers 15 residues. The V and J ends lost 5 bases and 2 bases respectively, with 16 bases between them. Germline-derived CDR1 and CDR2 are SGHTA and FQGNSA. CDR3 nucleotide sequence: TGTGCCAGCAGCCAAAGTGCAGGGAAAGCCTACGAGCAGTACTTC. Its protein product is CASSQSAGKAYEQYF.